A single sample is the source of the 5 T cell receptor beta chains below, sequenced in a study of control samples from healthy donors and cancer patients. Sequenced by immunoSEQ multiplex PCR; TCRdb stores in-frame clones only, minus some. Here the sample spans 150,000 to 200,000 clones, around 90% being singletons. The specimen sequenced was blood. Receptors were obtained from a woman between 25 and 40 years old in good health.

The chain uses TRBV2 and TRBJ1-4; D is uncertain. Germline loops: CDR1 SNHLY, CDR2 FYNNEI. CDR3 length equals 14 residues. Deletions cut 3 bases from V and 8 bases from J, with 13 bases between. CDR3 coding DNA: TGTGCCAGCAGTGATTTGGAGTTCGGGGAAAAACTGTTTTTT. The encoded protein is CASSDLEFGEKLFF.

V usage is TRBV28 and J usage is TRBJ1-3; TRBD1 matches at 8 bases. The V and J ends lost 5 bases and 2 bases, in that order; junction bases with no gene match: 8. The CDR3 runs to 16 residues. The V gene's germline CDR1 is MDHEN and CDR2 SYDVKM. CDR3 DNA sequence: TGTGCCAGCAGTCCCGCCGGACAGGGACCTGGAAACACCATATATTTT. It is translated as CASSPAGQGPGNTIYF.

This sequence joins TRBV14 and TRBJ2-7, with 9 bases aligning to TRBD1. Germline V gives CDR1 SGHDN, CDR2 FVKESK. V trimming: 5 bases; J trimming: 2 bases; junction bases outside the gene matches: 7. This CDR3 has 15 amino acids. CDR3 sequence (DNA): TGTGCCAGCAGCAAACCGGGACAGGGCCCCTACGAGCAGTACTTC. Its protein is CASSKPGQGPYEQYF.

This clone was seen once. The V call is TRBV28, the J call TRBJ1-1, with 7 nucleotides matching TRBD1. The germline gives CDR1 MDHEN, CDR2 SYDVKM. Trimming took 4 bases from V and 0 from J; bases not matched to a gene: 2. The CDR3 consists of 14 residues. The DNA of the CDR3 is TGTGCCAGCAGTTCGACAGGGTTGAACACTGAAGCTTTCTTT. This codes for CASSSTGLNTEAFF.

This rearrangement joins TRBV7-3 to TRBJ2-1; D is uncertain. V shed 2 bases and J shed 7 bases, with 9 bases lying between them. Germline-derived CDR1 and CDR2 are SGHTA and FQGTGA. There are 13 residues in the CDR3. CDR3 sequence: CASSLDPWNEQFF. In DNA form, the CDR3 reads TGTGCCAGCAGCTTAGATCCGTGGAATGAGCAGTTCTTC.